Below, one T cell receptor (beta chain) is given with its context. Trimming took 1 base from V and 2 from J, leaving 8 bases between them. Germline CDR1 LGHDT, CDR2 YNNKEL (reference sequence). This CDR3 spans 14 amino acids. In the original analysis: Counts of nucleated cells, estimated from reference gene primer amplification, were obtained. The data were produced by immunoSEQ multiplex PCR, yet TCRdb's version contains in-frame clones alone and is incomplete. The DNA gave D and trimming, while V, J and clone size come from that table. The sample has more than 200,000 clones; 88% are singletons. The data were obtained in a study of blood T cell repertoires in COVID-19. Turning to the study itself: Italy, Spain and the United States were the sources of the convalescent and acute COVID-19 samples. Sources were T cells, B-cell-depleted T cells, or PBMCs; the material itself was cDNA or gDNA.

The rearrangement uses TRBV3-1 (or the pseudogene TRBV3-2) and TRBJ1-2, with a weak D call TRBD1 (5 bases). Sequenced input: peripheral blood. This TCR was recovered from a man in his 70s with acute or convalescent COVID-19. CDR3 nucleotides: TGTGCCAGCAGCCAAGGTCGGGGGAACTATGGCTACACCTTC. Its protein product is CASSQGRGNYGYTF.